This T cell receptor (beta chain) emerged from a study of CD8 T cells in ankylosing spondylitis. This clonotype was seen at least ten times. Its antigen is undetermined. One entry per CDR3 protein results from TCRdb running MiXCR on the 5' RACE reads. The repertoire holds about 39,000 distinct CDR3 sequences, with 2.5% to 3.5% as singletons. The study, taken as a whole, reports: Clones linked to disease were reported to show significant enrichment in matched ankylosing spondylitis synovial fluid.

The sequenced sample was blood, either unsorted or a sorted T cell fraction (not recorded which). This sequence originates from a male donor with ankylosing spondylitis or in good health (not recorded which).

This CDR3 reads CASSTTLPHTSGGLDTQYF. DNA for the CDR3: TGTGCCAGCAGCACAACCCTGCCCCACACTAGCGGGGGGTTAGATACGCAGTATTTT. The V gene is TRBV9, the J gene TRBJ2-3; TRBD2 agrees at 12 bases. The germline gives CDR1 SGDLS, CDR2 YYNGEE. There are 19 residues in the CDR3. V was clipped by 4 bases and J by 5 bases; unmatched bases: 17.